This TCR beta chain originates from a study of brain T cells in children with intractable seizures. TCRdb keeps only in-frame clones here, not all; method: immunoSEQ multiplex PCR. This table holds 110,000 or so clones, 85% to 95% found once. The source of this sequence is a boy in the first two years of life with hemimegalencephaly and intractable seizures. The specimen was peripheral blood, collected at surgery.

Here the CDR3 DNA reads TGTGCCAGCTCACCGGGCTTTCAAAGGTCCTATGGCTACACCTTC. This translates into CASSPGFQRSYGYTF. The chain has TRBV18 and TRBJ1-2; D is unresolved. The CDR3 has 15 amino acids. V was trimmed by 3 bases and J by 4 bases, leaving 15 bases between them. Germline V gene lookup returns CDR1 KGHSH and CDR2 LQKENI.